Reported below is one TCR beta chain. This specimen belongs to a study of tumor-infiltrating lymphocytes in primary liver carcinoma. TCR beta cDNA was prepared out of roughly 0.45 ug total RNA by means of a constant-region primer. Generation of the TCR beta libraries relied on three nested multiplex PCR rounds using slightly modified ARM-PCR. Two initial PCR rounds of about 11 cycles each paired TRBV1-TRBV30 forward primers with a C-beta reverse primer. MiXCR, run by TCRdb on the multiplex PCR reads, gives a single entry per CDR3 protein. The repertoire holds 25,000 to 35,000 distinct CDR3 sequences, with about 82% as singletons. Investigators took RNA and DNA out together from approximately 22-30 mg of unsorted bulk tissue. The length of the CDR3 is 13 residues. Germline loops: CDR1 GTSNPN, CDR2 SVGIG (reference sequence).

The receptor was derived from a man aged 35-49 years with primary liver carcinoma and hepatitis B virus infection. The chain employs TRBV30 and TRBJ2-2; D is unclear. Material for sequencing was liver tumor tissue from sampling region 5. This sample's subset: tumor region T5, tumor centre. The CDR3 DNA sequence: TGTGCTTCGGACGGATCGAGCACCGGGGAGCTGTTTTTT. It yields the protein CASDGSSTGELFF.